Sequencing of this T cell receptor (beta chain) was carried out in a study of blood T cell repertoires in COVID-19. Study information: COVID-19 samples collected from the United States, Italy and Spain covered acute and convalescent phases. Sample material is recorded as cDNA or gDNA derived from T cells, B-cell-depleted T cells, or PBMCs.

The CDR3 runs 14 residues. The V segment lost 3 bases and the J segment 5 bases; nucleotides outside the gene matches: 6. The germline gives CDR1 ENHRY, CDR2 SYGVKD. The repertoire was sequenced with immunoSEQ multiplex PCR; TCRdb's copy has only in-frame clones and lacks some. Of roughly 56,000 clones listed, over 75% are singletons. The chain carries TRBV10-3 and TRBJ2-5; the match to TRBD2 covers 7 bases. The TCR sequence derives from a human donor in a cohort sampled during active COVID-19. The sample comprised peripheral blood. The CDR3 loop reads CAISESLALETQYF. DNA of the CDR3: TGTGCCATCAGTGAATCACTAGCGCTGGAGACCCAGTACTTC.